This T cell receptor (beta chain) was captured by sequencing in a study of cytomegalovirus exposure and HLA in healthy donors. Looking at the study overall: The approximately 110 validation repertoires and the approximately 640 first-cohort repertoires shared a platform, a later analysis reported.

Germline V gives CDR1 LGHNA, CDR2 YNFKEQ. The CDR3 is 15 residues long. V lost 4 bases and J 6 bases, leaving 19 bases between the germline ends. Study-level results: Over 150 TCR beta chains were listed as cytomegalovirus-associated. High specificity and sensitivity for cytomegalovirus status were reported for the classifier. Later, an analysis found that TCR clusters from the first cohort tended to co-occur in the roughly 120 validation repertoires.

On this clone itself: The antigen is unknown.

Profiled with immunoSEQ multiplex PCR; TCRdb holds only in-frame clones, not every one. The sample shows some 150,000 clones, roughly 86% of them seen only once. This rearrangement joins TRBV4-2 to TRBJ2-7; D is perhaps TRBD1 (6 bases). Sequenced material: PBMCs. This clonotype was sampled from a man aged 18 to 30 in good health and CMV-seropositive. The DNA of the CDR3 is TGTGCCAGCAGCCTCCCGACAGGAGGAGTATCCGAGCAGTACTTC. Translation gives CASSLPTGGVSEQYF.